Included here is one T cell receptor beta chain sequence, with context. This sample was included in a study of T cell changes during pregnancy in multiple sclerosis. Clones were read by immunoSEQ multiplex PCR, and TCRdb kept only the in-frame ones, dropping some. In the table there are some 100,000 clones, about 94% of which are singletons. The CDR3 sequence is 16 residues long. V dropped 0 bases and J dropped 7; count of bases not matched to a gene: 6. Germline-derived CDR1 and CDR2 are LGHNA and YNFKEQ. The J gene is TRBJ1-6, the V gene TRBV4-2, with 7 bases matching TRBD1. This clonotype was sampled from a female donor with multiple sclerosis, enrolled in a pregnancy study. The sequenced sample was peripheral blood, obtained before pregnancy. The CDR3 here is CASSQDPTGVNSPLHF. CDR3 nucleotide sequence: TGTGCCAGCAGCCAAGATCCCACAGGGGTGAATTCACCCCTCCACTTT.